The clone carrying this T cell receptor beta chain was found many times. The data originate from a study of Graves' ophthalmopathy and Graves' hyperthyroidism. RNA transcripts were the source from which TCR beta CDR3 regions were amplified. Scientists carried out first-round RT-PCR using HTBI primers and then a second-round multiplex PCR. TCRdb reprocessed the multiplex PCR reads with MiXCR, giving one entry per CDR3 protein. The table records roughly 400,000 distinct CDR3 sequences, around 20% of them present only once. Germline V gene data show CDR1 as SEHNR and CDR2 as FQNEAQ (reference sequence). The V end was cut by 5 bases, the J end by 7 bases, with 12 bases between. CDR3 length equals 13 residues.

Sequencing used peripheral blood. The clonotype was recovered from a woman between 18 and 29 years old with Graves' ophthalmopathy. This chain connects TRBV7-9 to TRBJ1-5, with D hard to call. CDR3 region: CASSPPGGQPQHF. Here the CDR3 DNA reads TGTGCCAGCAGCCCCCCCGGTGGGCAGCCCCAGCATTTT.